This TCR beta chain was sequenced in a study of blood T cell repertoires in COVID-19. Produced via immunoSEQ multiplex PCR; TCRdb's table is partial and in-frame only. The data contain about 270,000 clones, roughly nine tenths of them seen just once; the ten biggest clones take up approximately 2.6%. The CDR3 runs 12 residues. The germline V gene has CDR1 SGHAT and CDR2 FQDESV (reference sequence). Trimming took 5 bases from V and 4 from J, leaving 8 bases between them. Individuals drawn from around 25 US areas were about 18 to 90 years old. The material sequenced was PBMCs or T cells enriched from blood (not recorded which). The chain has TRBV11-1 and TRBJ1-1; D call uncertain. The sequence was collected from a young woman who had recovered from COVID-19. The CDR3 region has the DNA TGTGCCAGCAGCCCTTGGAGCACTGAAGCTTTCTTT. Translating gives CASSPWSTEAFF.